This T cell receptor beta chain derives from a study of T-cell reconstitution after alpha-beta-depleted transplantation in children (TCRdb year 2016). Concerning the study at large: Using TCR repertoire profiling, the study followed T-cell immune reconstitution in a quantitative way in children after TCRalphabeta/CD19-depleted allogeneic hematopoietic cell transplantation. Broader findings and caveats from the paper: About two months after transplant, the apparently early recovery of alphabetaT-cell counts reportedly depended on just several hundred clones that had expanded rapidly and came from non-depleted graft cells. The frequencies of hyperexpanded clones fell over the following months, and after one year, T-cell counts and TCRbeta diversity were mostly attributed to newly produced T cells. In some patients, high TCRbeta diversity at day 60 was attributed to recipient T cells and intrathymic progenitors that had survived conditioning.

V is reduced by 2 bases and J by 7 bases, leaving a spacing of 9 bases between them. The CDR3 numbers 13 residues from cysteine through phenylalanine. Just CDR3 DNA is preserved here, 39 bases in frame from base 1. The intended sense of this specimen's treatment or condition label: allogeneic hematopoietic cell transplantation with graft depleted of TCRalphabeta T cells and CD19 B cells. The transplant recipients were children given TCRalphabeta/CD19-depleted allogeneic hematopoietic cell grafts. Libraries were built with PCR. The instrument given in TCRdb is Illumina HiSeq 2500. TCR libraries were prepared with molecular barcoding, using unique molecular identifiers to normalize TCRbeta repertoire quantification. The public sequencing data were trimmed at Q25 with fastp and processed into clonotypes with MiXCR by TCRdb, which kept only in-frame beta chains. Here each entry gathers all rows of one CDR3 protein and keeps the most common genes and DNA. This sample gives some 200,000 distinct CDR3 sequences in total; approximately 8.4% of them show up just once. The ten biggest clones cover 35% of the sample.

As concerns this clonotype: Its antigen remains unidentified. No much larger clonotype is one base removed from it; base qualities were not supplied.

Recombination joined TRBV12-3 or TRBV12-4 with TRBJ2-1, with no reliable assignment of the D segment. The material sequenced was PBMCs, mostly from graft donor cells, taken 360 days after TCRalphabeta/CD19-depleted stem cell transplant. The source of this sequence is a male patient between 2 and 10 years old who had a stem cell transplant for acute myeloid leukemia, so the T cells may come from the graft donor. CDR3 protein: CASSLNNRNEQFF. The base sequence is TGTGCCAGCAGTTTAAACAACAGAAATGAGCAGTTCTTC.